This T cell receptor (beta chain) is from a study of T cell changes during pregnancy in multiple sclerosis. This CDR3 comprises 15 residues. V was shortened by 1 base and J by 2 bases, with 9 bases between the two germline ends. Per germline, CDR1 LGHNA and CDR2 YNFKEQ. The table came from immunoSEQ multiplex PCR; TCRdb's copy has only in-frame clones and leaves some out. Altogether approximately 50,000 clones are present, about 92% being singletons, with the ten largest covering over 0.55%. The chain joins TRBV4-2 to TRBJ2-1, with D tentatively TRBD2 (5 bases). The material was CD4+ T cells from peripheral blood mononuclear cells, obtained after pregnancy. The receptor was isolated from a female donor with multiple sclerosis, enrolled in a pregnancy study. The CDR3 nucleotides read TGTGCCAGCAGCCAAGCCGAGGGCCCCTACAATGAGCAGTTCTTC. As protein: CASSQAEGPYNEQFF.